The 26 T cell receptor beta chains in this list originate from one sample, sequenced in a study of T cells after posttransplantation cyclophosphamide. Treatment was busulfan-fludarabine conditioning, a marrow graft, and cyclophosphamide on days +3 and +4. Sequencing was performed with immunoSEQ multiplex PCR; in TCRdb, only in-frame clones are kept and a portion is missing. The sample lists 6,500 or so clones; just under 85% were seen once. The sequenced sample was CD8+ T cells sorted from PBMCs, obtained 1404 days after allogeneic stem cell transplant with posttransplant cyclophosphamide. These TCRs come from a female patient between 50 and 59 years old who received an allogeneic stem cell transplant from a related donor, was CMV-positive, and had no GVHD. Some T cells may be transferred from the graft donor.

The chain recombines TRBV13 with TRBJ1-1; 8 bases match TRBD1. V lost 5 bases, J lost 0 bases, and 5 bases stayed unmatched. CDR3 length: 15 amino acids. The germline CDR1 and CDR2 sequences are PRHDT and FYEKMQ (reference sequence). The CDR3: CASSETTGVNTEAFF. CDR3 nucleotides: TGTGCCAGCAGCGAAACGACAGGGGTGAACACTGAAGCTTTCTTT.

CDR3 region: CASSPTRELVLETYF. The CDR3 nucleotides are TGTGCCAGCAGTCCAACCCGGGAATTAGTGCTAGAAACGTACTTC. The rearrangement uses TRBV28 and TRBJ2-4, with D possibly being TRBD2 (5 bases). The V gene lost 5 bases and the J gene lost 15 bases, with 26 bases spanning the gap. There are 15 residues in the CDR3. Looked up from germline, CDR1 is MDHEN and CDR2 is SYDVKM.

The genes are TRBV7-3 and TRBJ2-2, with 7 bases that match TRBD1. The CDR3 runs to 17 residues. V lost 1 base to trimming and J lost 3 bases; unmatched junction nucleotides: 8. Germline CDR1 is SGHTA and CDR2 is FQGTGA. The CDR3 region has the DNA TGTGCCAGCAGCTTAAGCTTAGGGGGCGCCTACACCGGGGAGCTGTTTTTT. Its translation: CASSLSLGGAYTGELFF.

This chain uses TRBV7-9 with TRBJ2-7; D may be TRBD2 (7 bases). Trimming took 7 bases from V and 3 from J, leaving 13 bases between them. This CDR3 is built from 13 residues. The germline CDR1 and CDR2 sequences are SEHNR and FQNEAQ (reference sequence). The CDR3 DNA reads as TGTGCCAGCAAGGGGGGGAAGAGCTACGAGCAGTACTTC. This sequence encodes CASKGGKSYEQYF.

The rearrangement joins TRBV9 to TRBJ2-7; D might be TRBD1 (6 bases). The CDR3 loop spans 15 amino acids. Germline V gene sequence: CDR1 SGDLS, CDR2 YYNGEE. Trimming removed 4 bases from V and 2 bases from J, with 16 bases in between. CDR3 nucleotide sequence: TGTGCCAGCAGCTCACACGACAGGACTCCCTACGAGCAGTACTTC. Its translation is CASSSHDRTPYEQYF.

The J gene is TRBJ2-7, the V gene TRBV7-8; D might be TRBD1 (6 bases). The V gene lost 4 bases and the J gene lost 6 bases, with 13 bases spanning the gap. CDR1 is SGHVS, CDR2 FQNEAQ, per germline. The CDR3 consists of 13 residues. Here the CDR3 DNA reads TGTGCCAGCAGCTATGGGACATCCCTCGAGCAGTACTTC. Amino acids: CASSYGTSLEQYF.

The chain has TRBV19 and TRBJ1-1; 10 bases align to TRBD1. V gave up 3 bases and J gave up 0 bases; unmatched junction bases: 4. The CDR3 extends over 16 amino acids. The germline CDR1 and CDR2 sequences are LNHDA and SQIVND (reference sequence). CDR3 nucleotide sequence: TGTGCCAGTAGTATCCGGACAGGGGGAATGAACACTGAAGCTTTCTTT. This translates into CASSIRTGGMNTEAFF.

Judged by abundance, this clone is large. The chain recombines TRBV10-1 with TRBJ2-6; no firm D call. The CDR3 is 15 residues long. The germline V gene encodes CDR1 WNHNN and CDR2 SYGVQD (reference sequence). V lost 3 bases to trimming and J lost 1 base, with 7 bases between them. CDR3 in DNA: TGCGCCAGCAGTGATACAAGATCTGGGGCCAACGTCCTGACTTTC. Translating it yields CASSDTRSGANVLTF.

The CDR3 DNA is TGTGCCAGCAGTTTCAACGCGGGGCCCTACGAGCAGTACTTC. It translates to CASSFNAGPYEQYF. V and J are TRBV28 and TRBJ2-7; D is perhaps TRBD2 (6 bases). The V gene lost 3 bases and the J gene lost 2 bases, with 11 bases spanning the gap. The CDR3 length is 14 residues. From germline, CDR1 is MDHEN and CDR2 SYDVKM. Drawing the rest from reference TRBV28 and TRBJ2-7, the complete variable domain is DVKVTQSSRYLVKRTGEKVFLECVQDMDHENMFWYRQDPGLGLRLIYFSYDVKMKEKGDIPEGYSVSREKKERFSLILESASTNQTSMYLCASSFNAGPYEQYFGPGTRLTVT.

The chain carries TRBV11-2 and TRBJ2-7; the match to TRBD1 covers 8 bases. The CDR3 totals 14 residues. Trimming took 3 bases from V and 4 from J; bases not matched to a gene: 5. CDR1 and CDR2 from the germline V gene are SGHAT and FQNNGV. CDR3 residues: CASSFGTGLYEQYF. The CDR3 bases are TGTGCCAGCAGCTTCGGGACAGGTCTTTACGAGCAGTACTTC.

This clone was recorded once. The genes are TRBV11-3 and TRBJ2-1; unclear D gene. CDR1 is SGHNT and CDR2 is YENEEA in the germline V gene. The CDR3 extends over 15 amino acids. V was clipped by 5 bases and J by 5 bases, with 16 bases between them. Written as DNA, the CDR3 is TGTGCCAGCAGCCAATATGATAGCTTGGACAATGAGCAGTTCTTC. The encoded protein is CASSQYDSLDNEQFF.

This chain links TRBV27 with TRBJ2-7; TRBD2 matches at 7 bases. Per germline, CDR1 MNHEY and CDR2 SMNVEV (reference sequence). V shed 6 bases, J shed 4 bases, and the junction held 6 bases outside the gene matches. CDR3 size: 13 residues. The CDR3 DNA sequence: TGTGCCAGCAGATCCGAAGCGGGATACGAGCAGTACTTC. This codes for CASRSEAGYEQYF.

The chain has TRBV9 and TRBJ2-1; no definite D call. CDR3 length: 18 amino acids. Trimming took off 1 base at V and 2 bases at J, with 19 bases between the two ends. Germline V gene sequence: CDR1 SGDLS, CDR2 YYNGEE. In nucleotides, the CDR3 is TGTGCCAGCAGCGTATCGTTGAGAGCTCTGGAGCCCTACAATGAGCAGTTCTTC. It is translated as CASSVSLRALEPYNEQFF. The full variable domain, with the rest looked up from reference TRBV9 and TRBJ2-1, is DSGVTQTPKHLITATGQRVTLRCSPRSGDLSVYWYQQSLDQGLQFLIQYYNGEERAKGNILERFSAQQFPDLHSELNLSSLELGDSALYFCASSVSLRALEPYNEQFFGPGTRLTVL.

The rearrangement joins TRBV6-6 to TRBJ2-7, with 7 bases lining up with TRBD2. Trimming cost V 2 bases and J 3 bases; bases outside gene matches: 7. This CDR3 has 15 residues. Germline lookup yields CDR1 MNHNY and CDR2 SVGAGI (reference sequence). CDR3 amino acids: CASSYTGTTRYEQYF. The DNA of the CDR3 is TGTGCCAGCAGTTACACCGGGACTACCCGCTACGAGCAGTACTTC.

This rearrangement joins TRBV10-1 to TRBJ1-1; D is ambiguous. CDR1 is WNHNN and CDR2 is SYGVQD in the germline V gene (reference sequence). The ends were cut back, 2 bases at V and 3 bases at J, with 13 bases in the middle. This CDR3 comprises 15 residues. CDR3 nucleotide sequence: TGCGCCAGCAGTGAGAAAGAAGAGGGCTACACTGAAGCTTTCTTT. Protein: CASSEKEEGYTEAFF.

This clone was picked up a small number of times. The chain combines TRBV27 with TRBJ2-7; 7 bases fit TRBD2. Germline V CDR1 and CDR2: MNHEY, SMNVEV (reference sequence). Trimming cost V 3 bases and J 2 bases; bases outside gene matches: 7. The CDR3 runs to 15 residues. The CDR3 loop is CASSFGGSQTYEQYF. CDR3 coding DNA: TGTGCCAGCAGTTTTGGCGGGAGCCAAACCTACGAGCAGTACTTC.

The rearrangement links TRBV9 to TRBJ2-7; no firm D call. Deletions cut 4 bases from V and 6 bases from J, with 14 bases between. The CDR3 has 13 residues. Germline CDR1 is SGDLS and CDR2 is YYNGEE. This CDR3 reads CASSQDQQGEQYF. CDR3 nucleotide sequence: TGTGCCAGCAGCCAGGATCAGCAAGGCGAGCAGTACTTC.

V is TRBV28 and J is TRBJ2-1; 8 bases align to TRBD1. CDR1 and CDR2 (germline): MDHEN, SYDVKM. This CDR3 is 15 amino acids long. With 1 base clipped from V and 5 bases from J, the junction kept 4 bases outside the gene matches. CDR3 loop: CASSLFGQGHNEQFF. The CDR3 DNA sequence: TGTGCCAGCAGTTTATTCGGACAGGGCCACAATGAGCAGTTCTTC. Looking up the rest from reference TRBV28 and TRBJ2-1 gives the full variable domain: DVKVTQSSRYLVKRTGEKVFLECVQDMDHENMFWYRQDPGLGLRLIYFSYDVKMKEKGDIPEGYSVSREKKERFSLILESASTNQTSMYLCASSLFGQGHNEQFFGPGTRLTVL.

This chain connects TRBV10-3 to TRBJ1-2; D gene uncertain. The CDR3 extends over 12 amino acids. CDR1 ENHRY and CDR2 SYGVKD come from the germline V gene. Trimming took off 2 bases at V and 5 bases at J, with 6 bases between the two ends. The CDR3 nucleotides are TGTGCCATCAGTGAGACTACTTATGGCTACACCTTC. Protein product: CAISETTYGYTF.

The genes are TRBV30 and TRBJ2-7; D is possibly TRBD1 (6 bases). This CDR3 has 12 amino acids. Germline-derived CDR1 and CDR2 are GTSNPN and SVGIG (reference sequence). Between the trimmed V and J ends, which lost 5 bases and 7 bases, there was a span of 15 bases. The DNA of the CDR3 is TGTGCCTGGGGGGGCTCTCTTGGAGAGCAGTACTTC. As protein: CAWGGSLGEQYF.

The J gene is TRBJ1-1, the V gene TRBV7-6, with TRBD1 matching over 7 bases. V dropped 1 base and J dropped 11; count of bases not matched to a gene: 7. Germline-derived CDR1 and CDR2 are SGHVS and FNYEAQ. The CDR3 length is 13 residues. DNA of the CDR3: TGTGCCAGCAGCTTAGAGACAGGGTTGATCGCTTTCTTT. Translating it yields CASSLETGLIAFF.

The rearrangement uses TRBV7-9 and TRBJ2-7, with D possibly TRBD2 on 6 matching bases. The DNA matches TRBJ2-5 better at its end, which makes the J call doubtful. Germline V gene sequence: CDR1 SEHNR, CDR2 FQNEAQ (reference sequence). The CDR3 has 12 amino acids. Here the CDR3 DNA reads TGTGCCAGCAGCCCACGGGAGGAGACCCAGTACTTC. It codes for CASSPREETQYF.

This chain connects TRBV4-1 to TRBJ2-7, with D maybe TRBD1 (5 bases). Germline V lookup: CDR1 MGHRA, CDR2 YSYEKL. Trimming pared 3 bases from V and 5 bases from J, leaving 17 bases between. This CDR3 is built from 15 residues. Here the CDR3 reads CASSQGQGIIDEQYF. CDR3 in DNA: TGCGCCAGCAGCCAGGGGCAGGGTATAATCGACGAGCAGTACTTC.

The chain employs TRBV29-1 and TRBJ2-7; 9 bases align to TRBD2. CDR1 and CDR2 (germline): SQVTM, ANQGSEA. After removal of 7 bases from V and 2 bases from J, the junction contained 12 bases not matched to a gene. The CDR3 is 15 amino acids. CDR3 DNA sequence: TGCAGCGCTGATCGTATGGTAGCGGGGGCCTACGAGCAGTACTTC. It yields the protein CSADRMVAGAYEQYF.

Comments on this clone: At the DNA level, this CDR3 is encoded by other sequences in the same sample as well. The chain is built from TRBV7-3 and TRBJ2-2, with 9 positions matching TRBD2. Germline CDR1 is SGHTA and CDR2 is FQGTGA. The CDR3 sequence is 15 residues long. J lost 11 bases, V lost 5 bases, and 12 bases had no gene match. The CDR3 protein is CASSRAGGGNGELFF. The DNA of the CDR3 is TGTGCCAGCAGCCGAGCGGGAGGCGGAAACGGAGAGCTGTTTTTT.

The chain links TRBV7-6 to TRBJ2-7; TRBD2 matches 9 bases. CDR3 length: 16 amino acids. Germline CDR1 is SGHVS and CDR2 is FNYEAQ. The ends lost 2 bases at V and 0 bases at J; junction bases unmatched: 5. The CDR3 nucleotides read TGTGCCAGCAGCTTAACGGCGGGAGGGACCTCCTACGAGCAGTACTTC. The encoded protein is CASSLTAGGTSYEQYF.